The T cell receptor beta chain described here comes from a study of T cell changes during pregnancy in multiple sclerosis. Trimming stripped 1 base from V and 3 bases from J, with 12 bases between. CDR1 LGHNA and CDR2 YSLEER come from the germline V gene. The CDR3 covers 15 residues. Data came from immunoSEQ multiplex PCR; TCRdb stores just in-frame clones and leaves some out. This sample has about 73,000 clones; around 92% occur once, and the top ten carry roughly 2.8%. The sequence was collected from a female donor in good health, enrolled as a control in a pregnancy study. J is TRBJ1-2 and V is TRBV4-3; maybe TRBD1 (6 bases). This specimen was peripheral blood, taken in the third trimester of pregnancy. CDR3 DNA: TGCGCCAGCAGCCAAGGGGGCCAGGGGTACTATGGCTACACCTTC. Amino acids: CASSQGGQGYYGYTF.